A selection of T cell receptor beta chains follows, all from one sample in a study of blood T cell repertoires in COVID-19. Assay used: immunoSEQ multiplex PCR; TCRdb lists only in-frame clones, some missing. Of tens of thousands of clones listed, about 86% are singletons. Sequenced sample: peripheral blood. These receptors all stem from a human donor in a cohort sampled during active COVID-19. Both conserved end residues are part of each CDR3. Each record gives: CDR3 protein, CDR3 DNA, J gene, D gene, CDR3 length, clone size, V gene. D genes are given only for firm matches. Clone sizes are given selectively: once, few, many, or a class where the clone is expanded.

CASSMRGKSPLHF TGTGCCAGCTCCATGCGGGGGAAATCACCCCTCCACTTT TRBJ1-6 - 13 once TRBV6-5
CSATIADTQYF TGCAGTGCAACCATCGCGGATACGCAGTATTTT TRBJ2-3 - 11 - TRBV20-1
CASSVLAGARDEQFF TGTGCCAGCAGCGTACTAGCGGGGGCTCGGGATGAGCAGTTCTTC TRBJ2-1 TRBD2 15 - TRBV11-2
CATSYYNEQFF TGTGCCACCAGCTATTACAATGAGCAGTTCTTC TRBJ2-1 - 11 - TRBV24-1
CASSSSRRDPSYEQYF TGTGCCAGCAGCTCGAGTAGGCGGGACCCCTCCTACGAGCAGTACTTC TRBJ2-7 - 16 - TRBV7-8
CASSIGQRTDTQYF TGTGCCAGCAGCATTGGACAGCGCACAGATACGCAGTATTTT TRBJ2-3 - 14 - TRBV7-2
CASSLGVMGGASGNTIYF TGTGCCAGCAGCTTAGGGGTTATGGGGGGGGCCTCTGGAAACACCATATATTTT TRBJ1-3 - 18 - TRBV7-6
CATSDQGLAGAPGELFF TGTGCCACCAGTGATCAGGGACTAGCGGGAGCCCCCGGGGAGCTGTTTTTT TRBJ2-2 TRBD2 17 - TRBV24-1
CASSLGATDTQYF TGTGCCAGCTCACTGGGCGCAACAGATACGCAGTATTTT TRBJ2-3 - 13 - TRBV18
CASSLNGGNTQYF TGTGCCAGCAGCTTGAACGGCGGGAATACGCAGTATTTT TRBJ2-3 - 13 - TRBV5-4
CASSESSGGGIYGYTF TGTGCCAGCAGCGAAAGCTCAGGGGGCGGAATCTATGGCTACACCTTC TRBJ1-2 TRBD1 16 - TRBV6-1
CASSLRSSYNEQFF TGTGCCAGCAGCTTACGCAGCTCCTACAATGAGCAGTTCTTC TRBJ2-1 - 14 - TRBV7-9
CASSLGDRGITEAFF TGCGCCAGCAGCTTGGGGGACAGGGGCATCACTGAAGCTTTCTTT TRBJ1-1 TRBD1 15 once TRBV5-1
CASSSRTASPPTF TGTGCCAGCAGTTCCAGGACAGCGTCTCCCCCCACCTTC TRBJ1-2 - 13 - TRBV12-3/TRBV12-4
CASSTGTSIPGELFF TGTGCCAGCAGTACCGGGACTAGCATCCCCGGGGAGCTGTTTTTT TRBJ2-2 TRBD2 15 - TRBV5-4
CASSVTGWTEAFF TGTGCCAGCAGCGTTACGGGGTGGACTGAAGCTTTCTTT TRBJ1-1 - 13 - TRBV11-2
CASNLGPGELFF TGTGCCAGTAATTTGGGCCCCGGGGAGCTGTTTTTT TRBJ2-2 - 12 - TRBV19
CASSSYSGNQPQHF TGTGCCAGCAGTTCCTATTCGGGCAATCAGCCCCAGCATTTT TRBJ1-5 - 14 once TRBV6-6
CASSYSGRAGNTIYF TGTGCCAGCAGTTACTCCGGCAGGGCGGGAAACACCATATATTTT TRBJ1-3 - 15 - TRBV6-5
CSVRVTGGPDTQYF TGCAGCGTTCGGGTTACGGGAGGGCCAGATACGCAGTATTTT TRBJ2-3 TRBD2 14 few TRBV29-1
CASSSAGLVLNEQFF TGTGCCAGCAGCTCCGCGGGACTAGTTCTTAATGAGCAGTTCTTC TRBJ2-1 TRBD2 15 - TRBV7-6
CASSFPGLAGTDTQYF TGTGCCAGCAGCTTTCCTGGACTAGCGGGCACAGATACGCAGTATTTT TRBJ2-3 TRBD2 16 - TRBV5-4
CATSLRAGQPTDTQYF TGTGCCACCAGCTTGCGGGCCGGGCAACCGACAGATACGCAGTATTTT TRBJ2-3 - 16 - TRBV15
CASRQGPQYGTEAFF TGTGCCAGCCGACAGGGGCCCCAATATGGGACTGAAGCTTTCTTT TRBJ1-1 TRBD1 15 once TRBV6-5
CASSPGLAADTQYF TGTGCCAGCAGCCCGGGACTAGCGGCAGATACGCAGTATTTT TRBJ2-3 TRBD2 14 - TRBV7-2
CASSHTGAGGNTIYF TGCGCCAGCAGCCATACAGGGGCGGGAGGAAACACCATATATTTT TRBJ1-3 TRBD1 15 once TRBV4-1
CASSPHVVDQPQHF TGTGCCAGCAGCCCTCACGTAGTCGATCAGCCCCAGCATTTT TRBJ1-5 - 14 - TRBV9
CASMGNRVSYEQYF TGTGCCAGCATGGGGAACAGGGTGTCCTACGAGCAGTACTTC TRBJ2-7 - 14 - TRBV2
CASSVDIGLAGGGYNEQFF TGTGCCAGCAGCGTAGACATCGGACTAGCGGGGGGCGGGTACAATGAGCAGTTCTTC TRBJ2-1 TRBD2 19 - TRBV9
CASSLKLAGTDTQYF TGTGCCAGCAGCTTAAAACTAGCGGGCACAGATACGCAGTATTTT TRBJ2-3 TRBD2 15 - TRBV5-4
CASSLGGQGEQPQHF TGTGCCAGCAGCTTGGGGGGACAGGGGGAGCAGCCCCAGCATTTT TRBJ1-5 TRBD1 15 - TRBV5-4
CATSAYSDNRRETQYF TGTGCCACCAGTGCCTACTCTGACAACCGCCGGGAGACCCAGTACTTC TRBJ2-5 - 16 - TRBV24-1
CASSPNQGSHEQYF TGTGCCAGCTCACCAAATCAGGGGAGCCACGAGCAGTACTTC TRBJ2-7 - 14 - TRBV18
CASSQPALAGNTGELFF TGTGCCAGCAGCCAACCAGCCCTAGCAGGGAACACCGGGGAGCTGTTTTTT TRBJ2-2 - 17 - TRBV4-2
CASSSFTSDTQYF TGTGCCAGCAGCTCGTTTACTAGCGACACGCAGTATTTT TRBJ2-3 TRBD2 13 - TRBV5-4
CASSKEVRQPNSPLHF TGTGCCAGCAGCAAAGAGGTCAGGCAACCTAATTCACCCCTCCACTTT TRBJ1-6 - 16 - TRBV21-1
CASSPPSGVQETQYF TGTGCCAGCTCACCACCTAGCGGGGTACAAGAGACCCAGTACTTC TRBJ2-5 TRBD2 15 - TRBV18
CASSSTGRGVYEQYF TGTGCCAGCAGTTCGACAGGGAGAGGGGTTTACGAGCAGTACTTC TRBJ2-7 TRBD1 15 few TRBV28
CASSRTGGELAVSDTQYF TGTGCCAGTAGTAGGACAGGGGGCGAATTGGCAGTGTCGGATACGCAGTATTTT TRBJ2-3 TRBD1 18 - TRBV19
CASRHMGGTTYEQYF TGTGCCAGCAGGCACATGGGGGGGACGACCTACGAGCAGTACTTC TRBJ2-7 TRBD2 15 - TRBV6-5
CASTRTGGETQYF TGTGCCAGCACCCGGACAGGGGGTGAGACCCAGTACTTC TRBJ2-5 TRBD1 13 - TRBV5-6